This T cell receptor (beta chain) was recovered during a study of CD8 T cells in ankylosing spondylitis (dated by TCRdb to 2016 to 2017). At the level of the whole study: The study set out to find disease-linked TCR variants by profiling T cell receptor beta repertoires in ankylosing spondylitis patients and healthy donors. The full study cohort was made up of 25 ankylosing spondylitis patients and around 100 healthy donors. Peripheral blood samples were taken, and synovial fluid was additionally collected from ankylosing spondylitis patients. The paper's findings and limits, for the study overall: A TCR beta motif made up of about eight highly homologous amino acid variants appeared to be characteristic of blood from ankylosing spondylitis patients. The disease-linked clones were reported to be significantly enriched in matched synovial fluid samples from ankylosing spondylitis patients. Some motif variants were previously reported in synovial fluid and blood of reactive arthritis patients, suggesting common disease-initiation mechanisms. The disease-linked clones had a CD8+ phenotype and were found at relatively low frequencies in peripheral blood.

These reads were obtained on an Illumina HiSeq 2500. Quantitative 5'-RACE with molecular barcodes was the method used to prepare the TCR beta libraries. In the source study's methods: A new computational method, built on a probabilistic model of VDJ rearrangement, was used to identify disease-linked TCR variants. TCRdb's own reprocessing of the public reads used fastp at Q25 and MiXCR and kept productive beta chains. Rows with one shared CDR3 protein collapse into an entry with the most common genes and DNA. The authors' filters were not applied to this entry. This sample lists 200,000 to 250,000 distinct CDR3 sequences; about a sixth were detected once. More than 40% of the sample rests with the top ten. This clonotype has just one count. Its antigen is still unknown. Per-base quality was not reported, and no clone a single base away is much larger than it. One read alone makes for weak evidence. Based on the germline V gene, the CDR1 and CDR2 sequences are SNHLY and FYNNEI. The trim is 4 bases for V and 8 bases for J, with a gap of 15 bases between the germline ends. The CDR3 holds 14 amino acids from the cysteine to the phenylalanine. Only the CDR3 part of the read is kept: 42 bases, read in frame from the first base.

This receptor chain uses TRBV2 and TRBJ2-1, with a weak D call of TRBD2 (5 bases match). The TCR sequence derives from a male donor with ankylosing spondylitis. The sample taken for sequencing was blood, either unsorted or a sorted T cell fraction (not recorded which). The base sequence is TGTGCCAGCAGTGGAAAGATAGCGCGAGATGAGCAGTTCTTC. Its protein reads: CASSGKIARDEQFF. The full variable domain, completed from the reference TRBV2 and TRBJ2-1 proteins outside the CDR3, reads EPEVTQTPSHQVTQMGQEVILRCVPISNHLYFYWYRQILGQKVEFLVSFYNNEISEKSEIFDDQFSVERPDGSNFTLKIRSTKLEDSAMYFCASSGKIARDEQFFGPGTRLTVL.